Below are 18 T cell receptor beta chains sequenced from a single sample in a study of OX40 agonist ivuxolimab in advanced cancers. The assay was immunoSEQ multiplex PCR, and TCRdb's table has in-frame clones only and misses some. This sample has about 98,000 clones; around nine tenths occur once, and the top ten carry about 0.5%. The material sequenced was CD4+ or CD8+ T cells sorted from blood, taken in a trial of the OX40 agonist ivuxolimab. These receptors were collected from an adult with an advanced solid tumor such as melanoma, head and neck, liver or kidney cancer.

This rearrangement joins TRBV11-2 to TRBJ2-1; tentative D call: TRBD2 (5 bases). This CDR3 comprises 15 residues. The germline V and J ends were trimmed by 2 bases and 7 bases, with 15 bases remaining between them. Germline V gene data show CDR1 as SGHAT and CDR2 as FQNNGV. The CDR3 spells CASSLRVNPGNEQFF. The CDR3 nucleotides are TGTGCCAGCAGCTTAAGGGTTAACCCGGGGAATGAGCAGTTCTTC.

The chain uses TRBV25-1 and TRBJ1-5, with a possible D match to TRBD1 (5 bases). Trimming left V 6 bases short and J 2 bases short, with 14 bases between. The CDR3 runs to 15 residues. Germline CDR1 reads MGHDK; CDR2 reads SYGVNS. The CDR3 region is CASRQAGFGNQPQHF. The CDR3 DNA follows: TGTGCCAGCAGACAGGCGGGCTTCGGCAATCAGCCCCAGCATTTT.

The rearrangement uses TRBV7-2 and TRBJ2-3; TRBD2 matches 13 bases. Trimming cost V 2 bases and J 5 bases; bases outside gene matches: 4. Per germline, CDR1 SGHTA and CDR2 FQGNSA. This CDR3 contains 16 residues. The CDR3 here is CASSLTSGGVIDTQYF. The CDR3 nucleotides read TGTGCCAGCAGCTTAACTAGCGGGGGGGTCATAGATACGCAGTATTTT.

V and J are TRBV5-5 and TRBJ2-3; D is possibly TRBD2 (5 bases). The CDR3 covers 16 residues. The germline V gene encodes CDR1 SGHKS and CDR2 YYEKEE (reference sequence). V lost 5 bases and J 1 base, leaving 17 bases between the germline ends. The CDR3 DNA sequence: TGTGCCAGCAGTTCCTCCTCCTTTAGCGGCACAGATACGCAGTATTTT. Residues: CASSSSSFSGTDTQYF.

In this sample, this clone turned up many times. This chain uses TRBV19 with TRBJ1-1, with unresolved D. Trimming pared 7 bases from V and 8 bases from J, leaving 17 bases between. Per germline, CDR1 LNHDA and CDR2 SQIVND (reference sequence). CDR3 length: 13 residues. CDR3 protein: CASKNSPVLEAFF. The CDR3 coding sequence is TGTGCCAGTAAGAACAGCCCCGTTCTGGAAGCTTTCTTT.

V usage is TRBV5-1 and J usage is TRBJ2-3; 7 nucleotides align to TRBD1. The CDR3 runs 14 residues. Germline loops: CDR1 SGHRS, CDR2 YFSETQ. V shed 4 bases, J shed 10 bases, and the junction held 12 bases outside the gene matches. In nucleotides, the CDR3 is TGCGCCAGCAGCCCCGGGACAGACCAACTCCCGCAGTATTTT. This codes for CASSPGTDQLPQYF.

This clone was recorded once. This chain connects TRBV5-1 to TRBJ2-3; D may match TRBD1 or TRBD2 (5 bases each). The germline CDR1 and CDR2 sequences are SGHRS and YFSETQ. The germline V and J ends were trimmed by 4 bases and 7 bases, with 19 bases remaining between them. The CDR3 is 15 amino acids. DNA of the CDR3: TGCGCCAGCAGCGTGTCAGGGAGCTCCATGAATACGCAGTATTTT. As protein: CASSVSGSSMNTQYF. The full variable domain, with the rest looked up from reference TRBV5-1 and TRBJ2-3, is KAGVTQTPRYLIKTRGQQVTLSCSPISGHRSVSWYQQTPGQGLQFLFEYFSETQRNKGNFPGRFSGRQFSNSRSEMNVSTLELGDSALYLCASSVSGSSMNTQYFGPGTRLTVL.

V gene TRBV19 combines with J gene TRBJ2-1, with D hard to call. The length of the CDR3 is 14 residues. The V gene lost 7 bases and the J gene lost 4 bases, with 14 bases spanning the gap. CDR1 and CDR2 (germline): LNHDA, SQIVND (reference sequence). The CDR3: CASTPGLFYNEQFF. CDR3 DNA sequence: TGTGCCAGTACTCCGGGTTTGTTTTACAATGAGCAGTTCTTC.

This clone was observed a few times. The CDR3 region has the DNA TGCGCCAGCAGCGGCGCAGGGGGAGGTGAGCAGTTCTTC. Its translation is CASSGAGGGEQFF. The genes are TRBV5-1 and TRBJ2-1; D may be TRBD1 (7 bases). Trimming left V 4 bases short and J 9 bases short, with 14 bases between. The CDR3 contains 13 residues. Germline loops: CDR1 SGHRS, CDR2 YFSETQ.

This clone turned up a few times. The J gene is TRBJ2-7, the V gene TRBV5-4, with TRBD1 identical over 10 bases. Trimming took 5 bases from V and 4 from J; bases not matched to a gene: 9. This CDR3 contains 15 residues. In germline, CDR1 is SGHNT, CDR2 YYREEE (reference sequence). The CDR3 bases are TGTGCCAGCAGTTCCGGGACAGGGGCTTTTTACGAGCAGTACTTC. It specifies CASSSGTGAFYEQYF.

The chain couples TRBV6-6 to TRBJ2-7, with D tentatively TRBD1 (6 bases). CDR3 size: 13 residues. V was shortened by 6 bases and J by 6 bases, with 15 bases between the two germline ends. The germline gives CDR1 MNHNY, CDR2 SVGAGI (reference sequence). The chain's CDR3 is CASSNGQSSEQYF. CDR3 in DNA: TGTGCCAGCAGCAACGGACAGAGTTCCGAGCAGTACTTC.

The chain carries TRBV7-2 and TRBJ1-6; 7 bases agree with TRBD1. The CDR3 extends over 15 amino acids. Germline CDR1 reads SGHTA; CDR2 reads FQGNSA. V was clipped by 1 base and J by 9 bases; unmatched bases: 6. CDR3 DNA sequence: TGTGCCAGCAGCTTAGGCCTGGGACAGACTTCACCCCTCCACTTT. Residues: CASSLGLGQTSPLHF.

The chain has TRBV5-8 and TRBJ2-7; 7 bases line up with TRBD1. Losses at the gene ends were 5 bases for V and 5 bases for J; bases not matched to a gene: 10. The CDR3 covers 14 residues. Germline V CDR1 and CDR2: SGHTS, YDEGEE. CDR3 DNA: TGTGCCAGCAGTTTTGACAGGGCCGCTAACGAGCAGTACTTC. It encodes CASSFDRAANEQYF.

This chain connects TRBV18 to TRBJ1-2; a weak D match, TRBD1 (5 bases). Looked up from germline, CDR1 is KGHSH and CDR2 is LQKENI. V lost 3 bases to trimming and J lost 6 bases, with 20 bases between them. The CDR3 has 16 residues. CDR3 in amino acids: CASSPPATGGADGYTF. The CDR3 DNA reads as TGTGCCAGCTCACCTCCCGCCACGGGAGGGGCGGATGGCTACACCTTC.

The chain's CDR3 is CASTAVGANTGELFF. CDR3 nucleotide sequence: TGTGCCAGCACTGCGGTCGGGGCTAACACCGGGGAGCTGTTTTTT. The J gene is TRBJ2-2, the V gene TRBV6-5; D tentatively fits TRBD1 or TRBD2 (5 bases each). V was shortened by 7 bases and J by 2 bases, with 14 bases between the two germline ends. CDR1 and CDR2 (germline): MNHEY, SVGAGI. The length of the CDR3 is 15 residues.

The chain couples TRBV7-9 to TRBJ2-3; the D call may be TRBD1 or TRBD2 (5 bases each). Germline V CDR1 and CDR2: SEHNR, FQNEAQ (reference sequence). The CDR3 totals 14 residues. Trimming removed 5 bases from V and 6 bases from J, with 15 bases in between. CDR3 in amino acids: CASSQGTADDTQYF. The CDR3 nucleotides are TGTGCCAGCAGCCAAGGGACGGCCGATGATACGCAGTATTTT.

The chain links TRBV6-6 to TRBJ1-1, with D uncertain. CDR1 is MNHNY, CDR2 SVGAGI, per germline (reference sequence). This CDR3 comprises 12 residues. The ends were cut back, 7 bases at V and 8 bases at J, with 14 bases in the middle. The CDR3 is CASKGDYLEAFF. CDR3 bases: TGTGCCAGCAAGGGAGACTACCTCGAAGCTTTCTTT.

J is TRBJ1-2 and V is TRBV6-5; 7 nucleotides match TRBD1. J was trimmed by 1 base and V by 5 bases; bases with no gene match: 7. This CDR3 spans 15 amino acids. Germline V lookup: CDR1 MNHEY, CDR2 SVGAGI. The CDR3 is CASSPNRGGNYGYTF. CDR3 in DNA: TGTGCCAGCAGTCCAAACAGGGGAGGTAACTATGGCTACACCTTC.